These T cell receptor beta chains were read from a single sample in a study of patients and donors after allogeneic stem cell transplantation. TCRdb recomputed calls from the RT-PCR reads with MiXCR, one row per CDR3 protein. The table shows 90,000 to 130,000 distinct CDR3 sequences, with approximately 40% occurring only once. The sequencing sample was made of blood, either unsorted or a sorted T cell fraction (not recorded which). These receptors originate from a human donor who was either an allogeneic HSCT recipient or a stem cell or donor lymphocyte infusion donor (not recorded which). It is not recorded whose cells these are; they may come from a transplant donor. The CDR3 runs from the conserved cysteine through the conserved F or W. Fields, in order: clone size, D gene, V gene, J gene, CDR3 protein, CDR3 DNA. The D gene is left open where the match is weak. Clone size is stated in some rows and not others, as once, few, many or a class when expanded.

abundance: few
d_gene: NA
v_gene: TRBV24-1
j_gene: TRBJ2-2
CDR3aa: CATSDAPQGTGELFF
CDR3nt: TGTGCCACCAGTGACGCCCCCCAGGGCACCGGGGAGCTGTTTTTT

abundance: NA
d_gene: TRBD1
v_gene: TRBV12-3/TRBV12-4
j_gene: TRBJ1-1
CDR3aa: CASSLGQGAFRNTEAFF
CDR3nt: TGTGCCAGCAGTTTGGGACAGGGGGCGTTCAGGAACACTGAAGCTTTCTTT

abundance: NA
d_gene: NA
v_gene: TRBV7-2
j_gene: TRBJ2-1
CDR3aa: CASTPFRAHEQFF
CDR3nt: TGTGCCAGCACCCCCTTCAGGGCCCATGAGCAGTTCTTC

abundance: NA
d_gene: NA
v_gene: TRBV5-6
j_gene: TRBJ1-1
CDR3aa: CASKQGSGTEAFF
CDR3nt: TGTGCCAGCAAACAGGGTTCGGGCACTGAAGCTTTCTTT

abundance: few
d_gene: NA
v_gene: TRBV20-1
j_gene: TRBJ1-5
CDR3aa: CSALTYYSNQPQHF
CDR3nt: TGCAGTGCTTTGACATACTATAGCAATCAGCCCCAGCATTTT

abundance: NA
d_gene: TRBD1
v_gene: TRBV10-3
j_gene: TRBJ2-1
CDR3aa: CAISGTDNEQFF
CDR3nt: TGTGCCATCTCCGGGACAGACAATGAGCAGTTCTTC

abundance: NA
d_gene: NA
v_gene: TRBV15
j_gene: TRBJ1-1
CDR3aa: CATSRTANTEAFF
CDR3nt: TGTGCCACCAGTCGGACAGCGAACACTGAAGCTTTCTTT

abundance: NA
d_gene: TRBD1
v_gene: TRBV24-1
j_gene: TRBJ2-1
CDR3aa: CATSDAGTGIYNEQFF
CDR3nt: TGTGCCACCAGTGATGCCGGGACAGGGATCTATAATGAGCAGTTCTTC

abundance: NA
d_gene: TRBD1
v_gene: TRBV12-3/TRBV12-4
j_gene: TRBJ1-4
CDR3aa: CASSVQGNEKLFF
CDR3nt: TGTGCCAGCAGCGTACAGGGGAATGAAAAACTGTTTTTT

abundance: NA
d_gene: NA
v_gene: TRBV4-3
j_gene: TRBJ2-2
CDR3aa: CASSQRDTGELFF
CDR3nt: TGCGCCAGCAGCCAAAGGGACACCGGGGAGCTGTTTTTT

abundance: few
d_gene: NA
v_gene: TRBV28
j_gene: TRBJ1-5
CDR3aa: CASSLDREYGIYVGNQPQHF
CDR3nt: TGTGCCAGCAGTTTGGACAGAGAGTACGGTATATATGTTGGCAATCAGCCCCAGCATTTT

abundance: few
d_gene: TRBD1
v_gene: TRBV27
j_gene: TRBJ1-1
CDR3aa: CASSSGTGDSRGAFF
CDR3nt: TGTGCCAGCAGTTCGGGTACAGGGGACTCTAGGGGAGCTTTCTTT

abundance: few
d_gene: NA
v_gene: TRBV18
j_gene: TRBJ1-2
CDR3aa: CASSPQHEGRPNYGYTF
CDR3nt: TGTGCCAGCTCACCACAGCACGAGGGGAGGCCAAACTATGGCTACACCTTC

abundance: NA
d_gene: NA
v_gene: TRBV9
j_gene: TRBJ2-3
CDR3aa: CASSVGGTDTDTQYF
CDR3nt: TGTGCCAGCAGCGTAGGCGGGACGGACACAGATACGCAGTATTTT

abundance: few
d_gene: TRBD1
v_gene: TRBV20-1
j_gene: TRBJ1-2
CDR3aa: CSATQDRSVGGYTF
CDR3nt: TGCAGTGCTACCCAGGACAGGAGCGTAGGCGGCTACACCTTC

abundance: NA
d_gene: NA
v_gene: TRBV10-3
j_gene: TRBJ2-3
CDR3aa: CAISVKDYRTDTQYF
CDR3nt: TGTGCCATCAGTGTTAAGGACTACCGCACAGATACGCAGTATTTT

abundance: NA
d_gene: TRBD1
v_gene: TRBV24-1
j_gene: TRBJ2-3
CDR3aa: CATSDFTGGIRDTQYF
CDR3nt: TGTGCCACCAGTGATTTTACAGGGGGTATAAGAGATACGCAGTATTTT

abundance: NA
d_gene: NA
v_gene: TRBV7-8
j_gene: TRBJ1-5
CDR3aa: CASSLGTIGQPQHF
CDR3nt: TGTGCCAGCAGCTTAGGAACCATTGGTCAGCCCCAGCATTTT

abundance: few
d_gene: TRBD1
v_gene: TRBV24-1
j_gene: TRBJ1-5
CDR3aa: CATNGTENNQPQHF
CDR3nt: TGTGCCACCAACGGGACAGAGAATAATCAGCCCCAGCATTTT

abundance: NA
d_gene: TRBD2
v_gene: TRBV20-1
j_gene: TRBJ2-3
CDR3aa: CSARLAGVSTDTQYF
CDR3nt: TGCAGTGCTAGACTAGCGGGGGTTAGCACAGATACGCAGTACTTT

abundance: NA
d_gene: TRBD1
v_gene: TRBV29-1
j_gene: TRBJ1-1
CDR3aa: CSVSTRLGQGNTEAFF
CDR3nt: TGCAGCGTCTCCACTAGACTCGGACAGGGGAACACTGAAGCTTTCTTT

abundance: NA
d_gene: NA
v_gene: TRBV6-6
j_gene: TRBJ2-3
CDR3aa: CASSPRFTDTQYF
CDR3nt: TGTGCCAGCAGTCCAAGGTTCACAGATACGCAGTATTTT

abundance: NA
d_gene: NA
v_gene: TRBV27
j_gene: TRBJ1-2
CDR3aa: CASRGLSNYGYTF
CDR3nt: TGTGCCAGTCGGGGCCTTTCTAACTATGGCTACACCTTC

abundance: NA
d_gene: NA
v_gene: TRBV6-5
j_gene: TRBJ2-7
CDR3aa: CASSYSMYNYEQYF
CDR3nt: TGTGCCAGCAGTTACTCGATGTATAATTACGAGCAGTACTTC

abundance: few
d_gene: NA
v_gene: TRBV5-6
j_gene: TRBJ2-3
CDR3aa: CASSLGVRSGPDTQYF
CDR3nt: TGTGCCAGCAGCTTGGGCGTCAGAAGTGGGCCAGATACGCAGTATTTT

abundance: NA
d_gene: NA
v_gene: TRBV20-1
j_gene: TRBJ2-7
CDR3aa: CSAHGGYEQYF
CDR3nt: TGCAGTGCGCATGGAGGGTACGAGCAGTACTTC

abundance: NA
d_gene: NA
v_gene: TRBV29-1
j_gene: TRBJ2-7
CDR3aa: CSVRAEGTYEQYF
CDR3nt: TGCAGCGTCAGAGCAGAGGGGACCTACGAGCAGTACTTC

abundance: NA
d_gene: NA
v_gene: TRBV28
j_gene: TRBJ1-3
CDR3aa: CASSPNPGQQHSGNTIYF
CDR3nt: TGTGCCAGCAGCCCTAACCCTGGACAGCAGCACTCTGGAAACACCATATATTTT

abundance: few
d_gene: NA
v_gene: TRBV29-1
j_gene: TRBJ1-2
CDR3aa: CSVVQGYGYTF
CDR3nt: TGCAGCGTTGTCCAGGGCTATGGCTACACCTTC

abundance: NA
d_gene: NA
v_gene: TRBV7-9
j_gene: TRBJ2-6
CDR3aa: CASSFGPRSGANVLTF
CDR3nt: TGTGCCAGCAGCTTCGGGCCGCGCTCTGGGGCCAACGTCCTGACTTTC

abundance: few
d_gene: TRBD2
v_gene: TRBV24-1
j_gene: TRBJ2-5
CDR3aa: CATSDLQGTSGRNETQYF
CDR3nt: TGTGCCACCAGTGATTTGCAAGGGACTAGCGGGAGAAATGAGACCCAGTACTTC

abundance: NA
d_gene: TRBD1
v_gene: TRBV6-5
j_gene: TRBJ1-2
CDR3aa: CASSPRDRVYGYTF
CDR3nt: TGTGCCAGCAGTCCCCGGGACAGGGTCTATGGCTACACCTTC

abundance: NA
d_gene: NA
v_gene: TRBV29-1
j_gene: TRBJ2-5
CDR3aa: CSAGPGVSRFVTQYF
CDR3nt: TGCAGCGCTGGTCCGGGGGTCTCAAGATTTGTGACCCAGTACTTC

abundance: NA
d_gene: TRBD1
v_gene: TRBV7-2
j_gene: TRBJ2-3
CDR3aa: CASSLSQGALDTKYF
CDR3nt: TGTGCCAGCAGCTTATCACAGGGGGCGCTTGATACGAAGTATTTT

abundance: NA
d_gene: TRBD2
v_gene: TRBV5-5
j_gene: TRBJ2-1
CDR3aa: CASSYLSGSSYNEQFF
CDR3nt: TGTGCCAGCAGCTATCTTAGCGGGAGCTCCTACAATGAGCAGTTCTTC

abundance: few
d_gene: TRBD1
v_gene: TRBV3-1
j_gene: TRBJ1-3
CDR3aa: CASSPTWTGGNTIYF
CDR3nt: TGTGCCAGCAGCCCGACCTGGACAGGGGGAAACACCATATATTTT

abundance: many
d_gene: NA
v_gene: TRBV7-8
j_gene: TRBJ1-5
CDR3aa: CASSLKADNQPQHF
CDR3nt: TGTGCCAGCAGCTTAAAGGCTGACAATCAGCCCCAGCATTTT

abundance: NA
d_gene: NA
v_gene: TRBV28
j_gene: TRBJ1-1
CDR3aa: CASSILGQIMNTEAFF
CDR3nt: TGTGCCAGCAGTATTCTCGGACAGATCATGAACACTGAAGCTTTCTTT